A selection of T cell receptor beta chains follows, all from one sample in a study of blood T cell repertoires in COVID-19. The method was immunoSEQ multiplex PCR; TCRdb's version includes in-frame clones alone and lacks a portion of them. The sample shows about 21,000 clones, over 65% of them seen only once. The specimen sequenced was peripheral blood. These receptors were taken from a human donor in a cohort sampled during active COVID-19. Both conserved end residues are part of each CDR3. A D gene is named only where the DNA matches it firmly. Expanded clones are given a class, and other clones once, few, many or no size at all.

v_gene	j_gene	d_gene	abundance	len	CDR3aa	CDR3nt
TRBV5-1	TRBJ2-5	NA	NA	15	CASSLVGLEEETQYF	TGCGCCAGCAGCTTGGTAGGGCTGGAGGAAGAGACCCAGTACTTC
TRBV11-2	TRBJ2-2	NA	once	11	CASSFAKELFF	TGTGCCAGCAGCTTTGCGAAGGAGCTGTTTTTT
TRBV24-1	TRBJ2-4	TRBD2	NA	16	CATSDKLTSGKNIQYF	TGTGCCACCAGTGATAAGTTAACTAGCGGCAAAAACATTCAGTACTTC
TRBV16	TRBJ2-1	TRBD2	NA	15	CASSQRPSGSGEQFF	TGTGCCAGCAGCCAAAGGCCTAGCGGGAGTGGTGAGCAGTTCTTC
TRBV19	TRBJ2-3	TRBD2	NA	15	CASSPRTSGRDTQYF	TGTGCCAGTAGTCCGCGGACTAGCGGGAGGGATACGCAGTATTTT
TRBV4-2	TRBJ2-1	TRBD2	NA	17	CASSQVFGGRGRNEQFF	TGTGCCAGCAGCCAAGTGTTCGGCGGGAGGGGGCGGAATGAGCAGTTCTTC
TRBV5-1	TRBJ2-5	NA	NA	14	CASSPQGPRETQYF	TGCGCCAGCAGCCCTCAGGGGCCTAGGGAGACCCAGTACTTC
TRBV28	TRBJ1-1	TRBD1	NA	13	CASSLSPTGEAFF	TGTGCCAGCAGTTTATCCCCGACAGGGGAAGCTTTCTTT
TRBV20-1	TRBJ1-5	NA	NA	14	CSASPAEGWQPQHF	TGCAGTGCTAGTCCCGCTGAGGGTTGGCAGCCCCAGCATTTT
TRBV7-2	TRBJ2-5	NA	NA	16	CASSFSVDRTGETQYF	TGTGCCAGCAGCTTCTCCGTTGACCGAACGGGGGAGACCCAGTACTTC
TRBV5-4	TRBJ2-7	TRBD1	once	13	CASSRDRVGEQYF	TGTGCCAGCAGCCGAGACAGGGTGGGAGAGCAGTACTTC
TRBV28	TRBJ1-1	TRBD1	NA	14	CASSSQDRGTEAFF	TGTGCCAGCAGTTCGCAGGACAGGGGCACTGAAGCTTTCTTT
TRBV19	TRBJ2-5	TRBD2	NA	16	CASSIGGAGEGETQYF	TGTGCCAGTAGTATCGGCGGAGCGGGAGAGGGAGAGACCCAGTACTTC
TRBV9	TRBJ2-2	NA	NA	13	CASSQLRTGELFF	TGTGCCAGCAGCCAACTGCGAACCGGGGAGCTGTTTTTT
TRBV7-2	TRBJ1-1	NA	NA	15	CASSMRRVRGTEAFF	TGTGCCAGCAGCATGCGACGGGTCCGGGGCACTGAAGCTTTCTTT
TRBV11-2	TRBJ2-3	NA	NA	16	CASNRIRETVADTQYF	TGTGCCAGCAACCGTATCAGGGAAACAGTAGCAGATACGCAGTATTTT
TRBV7-6	TRBJ2-2	TRBD1	NA	16	CASRSMTGKNTGELFF	TGTGCCAGCAGATCAATGACAGGGAAAAACACCGGGGAGCTGTTTTTT
TRBV4-2	TRBJ1-2	TRBD1	NA	17	CASSQTVSGGREKGYTF	TGTGCCAGCAGCCAAACAGTGTCAGGGGGCCGGGAAAAGGGCTACACCTTC
TRBV7-9	TRBJ2-1	TRBD2	NA	15	CASSAMGGWQNEQFF	TGTGCCAGCAGCGCTATGGGAGGGTGGCAGAATGAGCAGTTCTTC
TRBV4-1	TRBJ2-1	TRBD2	NA	15	CASSQVGAGGTEQFF	TGCGCCAGCAGCCAAGTTGGGGCGGGAGGCACTGAGCAGTTCTTC
TRBV3-1/TRBV3-2	TRBJ1-3	NA	NA	17	CASSPIGSSFSGNTIYF	TGTGCCAGCAGCCCGATCGGTTCCTCCTTTTCTGGAAACACCATATATTTT
TRBV28	TRBJ2-3	TRBD1	NA	15	CASSLKGQGGDTQYF	TGTGCCAGCAGTTTGAAGGGACAGGGGGGGGATACGCAGTATTTT
TRBV7-2	TRBJ2-3	TRBD2	NA	14	CASSLTLAGDTQYF	TGTGCCAGCAGCTTAACCCTAGCGGGAGATACGCAGTATTTT
TRBV21-1	TRBJ1-1	NA	NA	22	CARRDRKEGTLKLSFDPTEAFF	NA
TRBV11-1	TRBJ2-7	NA	NA	15	CASSPAKSSSVEQYF	TGTGCCAGCAGCCCAGCGAAGAGTAGTAGCGTCGAGCAGTACTTC
TRBV27	TRBJ2-7	NA	NA	16	CASSLSHKAGAYEQYF	TGTGCCAGCAGTTTATCTCACAAGGCAGGGGCCTACGAGCAGTACTTC
TRBV13	TRBJ2-5	NA	medium-sized	14	CASSERRDQETQYF	TGTGCCAGCAGCGAGAGACGGGACCAAGAGACCCAGTACTTC
TRBV24-1	TRBJ2-1	TRBD2	NA	15	CATSVAGGPYNEQFF	TGTGCCACCAGTGTTGCGGGAGGGCCGTACAATGAGCAGTTCTTC
TRBV2	TRBJ2-1	TRBD2	NA	14	CARNLAEGANEQFF	TGTGCCAGAAATCTAGCGGAGGGAGCCAATGAGCAGTTCTTC
TRBV14	TRBJ2-3	TRBD2	NA	20	CASSQSLGRRTPSSTDTQYF	TGTGCCAGCAGCCAAAGTCTCGGGAGGCGAACGCCTTCTAGCACAGATACGCAGTATTTT
TRBV7-2	TRBJ2-1	TRBD2	NA	16	CASSPLSSGSYNEQFF	TGTGCCAGCAGCCCCCTTTCTAGCGGGAGCTACAATGAGCAGTTCTTC
TRBV6-6	TRBJ2-3	NA	NA	13	CASSLKNTDTQYF	TGTGCCAGCAGCCTTAAAAACACAGATACGCAGTATTTT
TRBV7-9	TRBJ2-1	NA	NA	13	CASSFRGITEQFF	TGTGCCAGCAGCTTCAGGGGAATCACTGAGCAGTTCTTC
TRBV9	TRBJ1-3	TRBD1	NA	14	CASSVGIRGDTIYF	TGTGCCAGCAGCGTAGGTATCAGGGGGGACACCATATATTTT
TRBV19	TRBJ1-1	NA	NA	15	CASSISPGKAYEAFF	TGTGCCAGTAGTATTTCGCCCGGGAAGGCGTATGAAGCTTTCTTT
TRBV6-5	TRBJ1-4	TRBD1	NA	14	CASSYDRGAEKLFF	TGTGCCAGCAGTTACGACAGGGGGGCAGAAAAACTGTTTTTT
TRBV10-2	TRBJ2-1	NA	NA	11	CASRGAPEAFF	TGCGCCAGCAGAGGGGCCCCAGAGGCCTTCTTC
TRBV5-1	TRBJ2-3	TRBD2	NA	16	CASSLATGGPVDTQYF	TGCGCCAGCAGCTTGGCGACGGGAGGGCCCGTAGATACGCAGTATTTT
TRBV24-1	TRBJ1-1	TRBD1	NA	15	CATSDLVTGKPEAFF	TGTGCCACCAGTGATTTAGTGACAGGGAAGCCTGAAGCTTTCTTT
TRBV2	TRBJ1-5	NA	NA	14	CASSPDSANQPQHF	TGTGCCAGCAGCCCGGACAGCGCCAATCAGCCCCAGCATTTT
TRBV6-6	TRBJ2-3	TRBD2	once	15	CASSYAGGFTDTQYF	TGTGCCAGCAGTTACGCGGGAGGGTTTACAGATACGCAGTATTTT
TRBV18	TRBJ2-1	NA	NA	16	CASSPVVGGGHNEQFF	TGTGCCAGCTCACCCGTCGTGGGAGGGGGGCACAATGAGCAGTTCTTC
TRBV5-1	TRBJ1-1	NA	NA	17	CASSLEFTGSLNTEAFF	TGCGCCAGCAGCCTAGAGTTTACAGGGTCCTTAAACACTGAAGCTTTCTTT
TRBV18	TRBJ1-1	NA	NA	19	CASSEGGLVIITKNTEAFF	TGTGCCAGCTCAGAGGGAGGTCTCGTTATAATTACTAAGAACACTGAAGCTTTCTTT
TRBV6-5	TRBJ2-5	NA	NA	16	CASSFRDTILQETQYF	TGTGCCAGCAGTTTCCGGGACACAATACTCCAAGAGACCCAGTACTTC
TRBV5-6	TRBJ2-3	TRBD2	NA	13	CASSPRGADTQYF	TGTGCCAGCAGCCCCCGGGGGGCAGATACGCAGTATTTT
TRBV20-1	TRBJ2-5	TRBD2	NA	14	CSASTSGNQETQYF	TGCAGTGCTAGTACTAGCGGGAACCAAGAGACCCAGTACTTC
TRBV18	TRBJ2-1	NA	NA	11	CASSLAGEQFF	TGTGCCAGCTCACTGGCGGGTGAGCAGTTCTTC
TRBV19	TRBJ2-2	NA	NA	14	CASSTGMDTGELFF	TGTGCCAGTAGTACGGGGATGGACACCGGGGAGCTGTTTTTT
TRBV29-1	TRBJ1-3	TRBD1	NA	13	CSVTGGTGNTIYF	TGCAGCGTAACAGGGGGCACTGGAAACACCATATATTTT
TRBV24-1	TRBJ2-1	TRBD2	NA	19	CATSDADPGLVGPYNEQFF	TGTGCCACCAGTGATGCAGATCCGGGACTAGTTGGTCCCTACAATGAGCAGTTCTTC
TRBV28	TRBJ1-4	NA	NA	14	CASSSVGANEKLFF	TGTGCCAGCAGTTCTGTAGGAGCTAATGAAAAACTGTTTTTT
TRBV4-2	TRBJ2-3	TRBD2	NA	19	CASSRWGLAGETYTDTQYF	TGTGCCAGCAGCCGGTGGGGGCTAGCGGGAGAGACTTACACAGATACGCAGTATTTT
TRBV3-1/TRBV3-2	TRBJ2-1	TRBD2	NA	18	CASSQHNFLAGLNNEQFF	TGTGCCAGCAGCCAGCACAACTTCCTAGCGGGACTTAACAATGAGCAGTTCTTC
TRBV6-5	TRBJ1-1	NA	NA	15	CASSRAAGAPIEAFF	TGTGCCAGCAGTCGAGCAGCAGGGGCGCCAATTGAAGCTTTCTTT
TRBV6-4	TRBJ2-1	TRBD2	NA	15	CASSDGLAGDNEQFF	TGTGCCAGCAGTGACGGACTAGCGGGAGACAATGAGCAGTTCTTC
TRBV29-1	TRBJ2-2	TRBD1	few	15	CSVPARDRDPGELFF	TGCAGCGTCCCTGCTCGTGACAGGGATCCCGGGGAGCTGTTTTTT